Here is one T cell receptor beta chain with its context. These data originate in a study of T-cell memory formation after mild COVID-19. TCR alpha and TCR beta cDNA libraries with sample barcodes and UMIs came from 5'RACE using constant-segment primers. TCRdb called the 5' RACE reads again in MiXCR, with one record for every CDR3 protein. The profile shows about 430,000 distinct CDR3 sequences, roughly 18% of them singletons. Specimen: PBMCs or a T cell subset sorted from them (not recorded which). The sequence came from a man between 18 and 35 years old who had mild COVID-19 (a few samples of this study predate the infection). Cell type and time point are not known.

The CDR3 sequence: CASSVQGGPNEQFF. CDR3 coding DNA: TGTGCCAGCAGCGTACAGGGGGGCCCGAATGAGCAGTTCTTC. The chain has TRBV7-2 and TRBJ2-1; 8 nucleotides agree with TRBD1. From germline, CDR1 is SGHTA and CDR2 FQGNSA. This CDR3 is built from 14 residues. Trimming removed 5 bases from V and 7 bases from J; junction bases left unmatched: 7.